This T cell receptor (beta chain) came from a study of blood T cell repertoires in COVID-19. The overall study: T cells, B-cell-depleted T cells, or PBMCs supplied cDNA or gDNA.

The length of the CDR3 is 13 residues. From germline, CDR1 is ENHRY and CDR2 SYGVKD. V was shortened by 8 bases and J by 3 bases, with 13 bases between the two germline ends. Measured with immunoSEQ multiplex PCR; TCRdb has only the in-frame clones, and not every one. Seen here are almost 70,000 clones, about 87% observed once, and the top ten hold about 6.4%. The receptor comes from a woman aged 70-85 years with acute or convalescent COVID-19. The J gene is TRBJ1-1, the V gene TRBV10-3, with D possibly matching TRBD1 (5 bases). Sequencing was performed on peripheral blood. DNA for the CDR3: TGTGCCATCCAACAGGACCTATACACTGAAGCTTTCTTT. Protein: CAIQQDLYTEAFF.